Listed below are T cell receptor beta chains from one sample, sequenced in a study of CD8 T cells in Susac syndrome. TCRdb processed the immunoSEQ multiplex PCR reads anew with MiXCR; each CDR3 protein has one entry. The sample carries roughly 190,000 distinct CDR3 sequences, about 95% recorded once. Sequenced material: CD4+ T cells from PBMCs. All receptors come from a human donor in good health. The CDR3 runs from the conserved cysteine through the conserved F or W. The order of the fields is D gene, V gene, J gene, CDR3 length, CDR3 DNA, CDR3 protein. The D gene is left open where the match is weak.

D: .; V: TRBV29-1; J: TRBJ2-7; length: 11; DNA: TGCAGCTCCCGGGGAGGAGGCGAGCAGTACTTC; CDR3: CSSRGGGEQYF
D: TRBD1; V: TRBV29-1; J: TRBJ2-5; length: 14; DNA: TGCAGCGTTGATGGCAGGGGGTCGGGGGAGACCCAGTACTTC; CDR3: CSVDGRGSGETQYF
D: TRBD1; V: TRBV6-5; J: TRBJ2-7; length: 16; DNA: TGTGCCAGCAGTTCCGCGAGGGCAGGGGGATCTTACGAGCAGTACTTC; CDR3: CASSSARAGGSYEQYF
D: .; V: TRBV7-2; J: TRBJ2-5; length: 13; DNA: TGTGCCAGCACCCGTGACAGGCAAGAGACCCAGTACTTC; CDR3: CASTRDRQETQYF
D: TRBD1; V: TRBV4-3; J: TRBJ2-4; length: 14; DNA: TGCGCCAGCAGCCAAGCCGGGACAGGGAACATTCAGTACTTC; CDR3: CASSQAGTGNIQYF
D: TRBD1; V: TRBV29-1; J: TRBJ2-3; length: 14; DNA: TGCAGCGGCAGTAGGGACAGAAGCACAGATACGCAGTATTTT; CDR3: CSGSRDRSTDTQYF
D: .; V: TRBV20-1; J: TRBJ2-5; length: 14; DNA: TGCAGTGCTAGACCGCTGCTAGGCGGCGAGACCCAGTACTTC; CDR3: CSARPLLGGETQYF
D: .; V: TRBV7-2; J: TRBJ1-2; length: 14; DNA: TGTGCCAGCACCTTGGGGGGGTGGGCCTATGGCTACACCTTC; CDR3: CASTLGGWAYGYTF
D: TRBD2; V: TRBV7-8; J: TRBJ2-7; length: 17; DNA: TGTGCCAGCAGCTTAAGTAGTCGGGGACTAGCGGGAGGTGAGCAGTACTTC; CDR3: CASSLSSRGLAGGEQYF
D: .; V: TRBV20-1; J: TRBJ2-5; length: 11; DNA: TGCACCACAGCCAGACAAGAGACCCAGTACTTC; CDR3: CTTARQETQYF